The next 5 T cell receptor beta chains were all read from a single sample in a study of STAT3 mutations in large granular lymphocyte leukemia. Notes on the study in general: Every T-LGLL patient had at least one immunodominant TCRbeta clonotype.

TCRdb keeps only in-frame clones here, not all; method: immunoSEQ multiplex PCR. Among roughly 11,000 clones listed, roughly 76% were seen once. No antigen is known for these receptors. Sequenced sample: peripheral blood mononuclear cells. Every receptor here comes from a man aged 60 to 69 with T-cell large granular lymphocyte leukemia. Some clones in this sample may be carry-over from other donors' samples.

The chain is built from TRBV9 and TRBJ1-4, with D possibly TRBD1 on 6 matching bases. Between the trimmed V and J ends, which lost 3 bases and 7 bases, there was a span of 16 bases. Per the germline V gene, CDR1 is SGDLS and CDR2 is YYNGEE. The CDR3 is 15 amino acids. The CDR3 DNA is TGTGCCAGCAGCGGAACAGGGAGCGTTAGTGAAAAACTGTTTTTT. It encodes CASSGTGSVSEKLFF. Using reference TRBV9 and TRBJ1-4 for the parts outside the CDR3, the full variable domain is DSGVTQTPKHLITATGQRVTLRCSPRSGDLSVYWYQQSLDQGLQFLIQYYNGEERAKGNILERFSAQQFPDLHSELNLSSLELGDSALYFCASSGTGSVSEKLFFGSGTQLSVL.

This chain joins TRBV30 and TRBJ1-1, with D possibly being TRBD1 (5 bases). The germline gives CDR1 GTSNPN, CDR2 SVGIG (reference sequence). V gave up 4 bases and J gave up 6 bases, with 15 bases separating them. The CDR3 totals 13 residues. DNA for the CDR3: TGTGCCTGGAATTTCGGGGGGGGAGCTGAAGCTTTCTTT. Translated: CAWNFGGGAEAFF.

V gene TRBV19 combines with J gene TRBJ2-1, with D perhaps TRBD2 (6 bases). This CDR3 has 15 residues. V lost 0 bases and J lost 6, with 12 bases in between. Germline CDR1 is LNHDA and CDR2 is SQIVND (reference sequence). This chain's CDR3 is CASSIDRDSLNEQFF. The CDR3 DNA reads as TGTGCCAGTAGTATAGATAGGGACTCTCTCAATGAGCAGTTCTTC.

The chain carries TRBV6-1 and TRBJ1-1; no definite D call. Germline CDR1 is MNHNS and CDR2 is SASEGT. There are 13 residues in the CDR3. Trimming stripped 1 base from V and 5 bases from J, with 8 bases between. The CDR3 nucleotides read TGTGCCAGCAGTGAAGTCACGGGAACTGAAGCTTTCTTT. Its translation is CASSEVTGTEAFF.

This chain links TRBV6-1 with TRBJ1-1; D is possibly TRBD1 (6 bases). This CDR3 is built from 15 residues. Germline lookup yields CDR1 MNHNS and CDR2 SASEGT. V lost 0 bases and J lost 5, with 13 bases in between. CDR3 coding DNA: TGTGCCAGCAGTGAAGCGGGGCAGGGGACGACTGAAGCTTTCTTT. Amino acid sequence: CASSEAGQGTTEAFF.